These 25 T cell receptor beta chains were all obtained from the same sample, sequenced in a study of T cell responses to AZD1222 COVID-19 vaccine. TCRdb's copy holds only in-frame clones and misses some; the assay was immunoSEQ multiplex PCR. The sample has 100,000 to 150,000 clones, around 89% seen once. Sequencing was performed on peripheral blood, taken 28 days after the second AZD1222 dose. All receptors derive from an adult who received the AZD1222 COVID-19 vaccine.

The chain carries TRBV11-1 and TRBJ2-2; 7 bases align to TRBD2. From germline, CDR1 is SGHAT and CDR2 FQDESV (reference sequence). The J segment lost 6 bases and the V segment lost 5 bases, leaving 6 bases of the junction unmatched. This CDR3 comprises 14 residues. The CDR3 loop reads CASSPRGEAGELFF. DNA of the CDR3: TGTGCCAGCAGCCCCCGGGGGGAGGCCGGGGAGCTGTTTTTT.

The rearrangement links TRBV14 to TRBJ2-4; TRBD2 matches 9 bases. Unmatched junction bases numbered 12, after V lost 1 base and J lost 8 bases. The CDR3 is made up of 17 amino acids. Germline values: CDR1 SGHDN, CDR2 FVKESK. This CDR3 reads CASSQGLAGIQGDIQYF. CDR3 nucleotides: TGTGCCAGCAGCCAAGGGCTAGCGGGAATACAAGGAGACATTCAGTACTTC. Drawing the rest from reference TRBV14 and TRBJ2-4, the complete variable domain is EAGVTQFPSHSVIEKGQTVTLRCDPISGHDNLYWYRRVMGKEIKFLLHFVKESKQDESGMPNNRFLAERTGGTYSTLKVQPAELEDSGVYFCASSQGLAGIQGDIQYFGAGTRLSVL.

The chain is built from TRBV6-5 and TRBJ1-1; D is unresolved. Germline CDR1 is MNHEY and CDR2 is SVGAGI. CDR3 length: 14 residues. V was cut by 10 bases and J by 6 bases, with 21 bases left in between. This chain's CDR3 is CATTEQGKRAEAFF. In DNA form, the CDR3 reads TGTGCCACCACCGAACAAGGGAAACGGGCTGAAGCTTTCTTT.

This chain joins TRBV3-1 (or the pseudogene TRBV3-2) and TRBJ2-3; tentatively, D is TRBD1 or TRBD2 (5 bases each). V was trimmed by 3 bases and J by 2 bases, leaving 21 bases between them. This CDR3 spans 18 amino acids. Germline assignment: CDR1 LGHDT and CDR2 YNNKEL (reference sequence). Here the CDR3 reads CASSQGPSWDESTDTQYF. In DNA, the CDR3 is TGTGCCAGCAGCCAGGGCCCCAGTTGGGACGAATCCACAGATACGCAGTATTTT.

The chain couples TRBV5-8 to TRBJ1-1; possibly TRBD1 for D (5 bases). This CDR3 contains 15 residues. Germline CDR1 SGHTS, CDR2 YDEGEE. V lost 6 bases and J lost 4, with 19 bases in between. CDR3 region: CASITWRGGTTEAFF. As DNA, the CDR3 is TGTGCCAGCATCACCTGGCGTGGGGGGACCACTGAAGCTTTCTTT. The complete variable domain, with remaining parts taken from reference TRBV5-8 and TRBJ1-1, reads EAGVTQSPTHLIKTRGQQATLRCSPISGHTSVYWYQQALGLGLQFLLWYDEGEERNRGNFPPRFSGRQFPNYSSELNVNALELEDSALYLCASITWRGGTTEAFFGQGTRLTVV.

The chain is built from TRBV28 and TRBJ2-7; tentative D call: TRBD1 (6 bases). Germline V lookup: CDR1 MDHEN, CDR2 SYDVKM. The CDR3 loop spans 13 amino acids. V gave up 9 bases and J gave up 2 bases, with 14 bases separating them. The CDR3 DNA sequence: TGTGCCAGTGCCGAGGGGGTGGCCTACGAGCAGTACTTC. This sequence encodes CASAEGVAYEQYF. The variable domain in full, with the rest retrieved from reference TRBV28 and TRBJ2-7, is DVKVTQSSRYLVKRTGEKVFLECVQDMDHENMFWYRQDPGLGLRLIYFSYDVKMKEKGDIPEGYSVSREKKERFSLILESASTNQTSMYLCASAEGVAYEQYFGPGTRLTVT.

This clone appeared a single time. The rearrangement links TRBV28 to TRBJ1-5, with a possible D match to TRBD1 (5 bases). Germline CDR1 reads MDHEN; CDR2 reads SYDVKM. This CDR3 is 15 amino acids long. V shed 2 bases and J shed 4 bases, with 12 bases lying between them. The CDR3 DNA sequence: TGTGCCAGCAGTTTAGGGGGTGGTAGGAATCAGCCCCAGCATTTT. Encoded protein: CASSLGGGRNQPQHF.

The V call is TRBV7-2, the J call TRBJ2-7; D gene uncertain. The V gene's germline CDR1 is SGHTA and CDR2 FQGNSA. CDR3 length: 14 residues. Trimming cost V 5 bases and J 3 bases, with 14 bases left between them. The chain's CDR3 is CASSLNHQYYEQYF. CDR3 DNA: TGTGCCAGCAGCCTGAATCACCAATACTACGAGCAGTACTTC.

This chain uses TRBV29-1 with TRBJ2-5, with 9 nucleotides matching TRBD2. Unmatched junction bases numbered 11, after V lost 4 bases and J lost 2 bases. The length of the CDR3 is 16 residues. Per the germline V gene, CDR1 is SQVTM and CDR2 is ANQGSEA. The CDR3 region has the DNA TGCAGCGTTGCAGGGCTAGCGGGGTTGATACAAGAGACCCAGTACTTC. Its translation: CSVAGLAGLIQETQYF. The whole variable domain, remainder taken from reference TRBV29-1 and TRBJ2-5, is SAVISQKPSRDICQRGTSLTIQCQVDSQVTMMFWYRQQPGQSLTLIATANQGSEATYESGFVIDKFPISRPNLTFSTLTVSNMSPEDSSIYLCSVAGLAGLIQETQYFGPGTRLLVL.

The CDR3 spells CASSLADAYNEQFF. DNA of the CDR3: TGTGCCAGCAGTTTAGCGGATGCCTACAATGAGCAGTTCTTC. V gene TRBV28 combines with J gene TRBJ2-1; D not resolved. From germline, CDR1 is MDHEN and CDR2 SYDVKM. The CDR3 runs to 14 residues. V dropped 2 bases and J dropped 2 bases, with 7 bases sitting between them.

Notes on this clone: A junction end diverges from the germline sequence, so it may reflect a read error. The chain is built from TRBV19 and TRBJ2-2; D is uncertain. The CDR3 is 16 amino acids. Germline V gene data show CDR1 as LNHDA and CDR2 as SQIVND (reference sequence). The CDR3 bases are TGTGCCAGTATTATAGAAGCTGGGTCGAACACCGGGGAGCTGTTTTTT. As protein: CASIIEAGSNTGELFF. The entire variable domain, with the rest obtained from reference TRBV19 and TRBJ2-2, is as follows: DGGITQSPKYLFRKEGQNVTLSCEQNLNHDAMYWYRQDPGQGLRLIYYSQIVNDFQKGDIAEGYSVSREKKESFPLTVTSAQKNPTAFYLCASIIEAGSNTGELFFGEGSRLTVL.

The chain links TRBV7-2 to TRBJ2-3; the match to TRBD2 covers 7 bases. Trimming removed 2 bases from V and 6 bases from J; junction bases left unmatched: 5. The CDR3 loop spans 14 amino acids. Germline V CDR1 and CDR2: SGHTA, FQGNSA. This CDR3 is CASSLNLAADTQYF. CDR3 nucleotides: TGTGCCAGCAGCTTAAACCTAGCGGCCGATACGCAGTATTTT.

This clone appeared a few times. The chain combines TRBV6-5 with TRBJ2-7, with 12 nucleotides matching TRBD1. CDR3 size: 15 residues. With V trimmed by 5 bases and J by 2 bases, 4 bases remained unmatched. CDR1 is MNHEY and CDR2 is SVGAGI in the germline V gene. The CDR3 loop is CASSRRDRGPYEQYF. CDR3 DNA sequence: TGTGCCAGCAGTCGCCGGGACAGGGGGCCCTACGAGCAGTACTTC.

The V gene is TRBV5-4, the J gene TRBJ1-2; D gene ambiguous. Germline CDR1 SGHNT, CDR2 YYREEE (reference sequence). The V end was cut by 0 bases, the J end by 0 bases, with 6 bases between. The CDR3 contains 14 residues. CDR3 nucleotides: TGTGCCAGCAGCTTGGTTCAAGCTAACTATGGCTACACCTTC. Translated: CASSLVQANYGYTF.

This clone was recorded once. The CDR3, as DNA: TGTGCCAGCAGCTTAATTAGGGACAGGGGCACAGATACGCAGTATTTT. It codes for CASSLIRDRGTDTQYF. The rearrangement joins TRBV7-3 to TRBJ2-3, with 9 bases matching TRBD1. After removal of 1 base from V and 1 base from J, the junction contained 3 bases not matched to a gene. CDR1 and CDR2 from the germline V gene are SGHTA and FQGTGA. The CDR3 runs 16 residues.

The V gene is TRBV5-6, the J gene TRBJ2-5; TRBD2 matches 14 bases. The CDR3 runs 15 residues. Germline CDR1 and CDR2: SGHDT and YYEEEE. The trim removed 3 bases at V and 12 bases at J, leaving 10 bases unmatched. CDR3 DNA: TGTGCCAGCAGCTGGGGGACTAGCGGGAGCGCCCTAGAGTACTTC. This translates into CASSWGTSGSALEYF. Combining the CDR3 with reference TRBV5-6 and TRBJ2-5 gives the whole variable domain DAGVTQSPTHLIKTRGQQVTLRCSPKSGHDTVSWYQQALGQGPQFIFQYYEEEERQRGNFPDRFSGHQFPNYSSELNVNALLLGDSALYLCASSWGTSGSALEYFGPGTRLLVL.

The J gene is TRBJ1-5, the V gene TRBV2; D remains ambiguous. The V end lost 1 base, the J end lost 4 bases, and 5 bases lay between the germline ends. CDR3 length: 13 residues. Germline CDR1 and CDR2: SNHLY and FYNNEI. Here the CDR3 DNA reads TGTGCCAGCAGTGAAGAACAGAATCAGCCCCAGCATTTT. It translates to CASSEEQNQPQHF.

The chain joins TRBV3-1 (or the pseudogene TRBV3-2) to TRBJ1-3; TRBD1 agrees at 7 bases. Germline CDR1 LGHDT, CDR2 YNNKEL (reference sequence). CDR3 size: 14 residues. J was trimmed by 10 bases and V by 4 bases; bases with no gene match: 10. DNA for the CDR3: TGTGCCAGCAGCCTGACCGGGACAGTGGCGACCATATATTTT. Its translation is CASSLTGTVATIYF.

The chain links TRBV6-2 or TRBV6-3 to TRBJ2-3; D remains unclear. Germline CDR1 reads MNHEY; CDR2 reads SVGEGT. The V end lost 5 bases, the J end lost 6 bases, and 9 bases lay between the germline ends. CDR3 length: 12 amino acids. The CDR3 DNA follows: TGTGCCAGCAGTACAGTCGGGGATACGCAGTATTTT. It is translated as CASSTVGDTQYF.

V gene TRBV9 combines with J gene TRBJ2-5; TRBD2 matches at 9 bases. Germline assignment: CDR1 SGDLS and CDR2 YYNGEE. CDR3 length: 18 amino acids. Trimming removed 0 bases from V and 1 base from J; junction bases left unmatched: 10. The chain's CDR3 is CASSVGTSVPQLQETQYF. The CDR3 nucleotides are TGTGCCAGCAGCGTAGGGACTAGCGTACCCCAACTCCAAGAGACCCAGTACTTC.

V is TRBV28 and J is TRBJ1-5; no definite D call. Germline CDR1 reads MDHEN; CDR2 reads SYDVKM. CDR3 length equals 15 residues. The V end was cut by 5 bases, the J end by 2 bases, with 13 bases between. Here the CDR3 DNA reads TGTGCCAGCAGTCCCGGGTCCCATGGCAATCAGCCCCAGCATTTT. Encoded protein: CASSPGSHGNQPQHF.

The rearrangement links TRBV7-9 to TRBJ2-2; 10 positions match TRBD2. The trim removed 5 bases at V and 1 base at J, leaving 1 base unmatched. This CDR3 contains 15 residues. Per the germline V gene, CDR1 is SEHNR and CDR2 is FQNEAQ (reference sequence). For the CDR3, the DNA is TGTGCCAGCAGCCGGACTAGCGGGAACACCGGGGAGCTGTTTTTT. Translation gives CASSRTSGNTGELFF.

This chain connects TRBV7-9 to TRBJ2-3; 9 positions match TRBD2. Germline CDR1 is SEHNR and CDR2 is FQNEAQ (reference sequence). CDR3 length: 17 residues. The V and J ends lost 3 bases and 0 bases, in that order; junction bases with no gene match: 7. The CDR3 protein is CASSFGGRASSTDTQYF. The CDR3 DNA is TGTGCCAGCAGCTTCGGCGGGAGGGCCTCTAGCACAGATACGCAGTATTTT. The full variable domain, its missing parts supplied by reference TRBV7-9 and TRBJ2-3, is DTGVSQNPRHKITKRGQNVTFRCDPISEHNRLYWYRQTLGQGPEFLTYFQNEAQLEKSRLLSDRFSAERPKGSFSTLEIQRTEQGDSAMYLCASSFGGRASSTDTQYFGPGTRLTVL.

The chain joins TRBV27 to TRBJ1-2; 8 bases line up with TRBD1. There are 14 residues in the CDR3. Germline values: CDR1 MNHEY, CDR2 SMNVEV (reference sequence). V dropped 6 bases and J dropped 7; count of bases not matched to a gene: 10. CDR3 region: CASSETGVWGGYTF. The CDR3 DNA is TGTGCCAGCAGCGAGACAGGGGTCTGGGGTGGCTACACCTTC.

The chain is built from TRBV7-8 and TRBJ2-1, with D perhaps matching TRBD1 (5 bases). The CDR3 has 16 amino acids. Germline lookup yields CDR1 SGHVS and CDR2 FQNEAQ. V gave up 1 base and J gave up 2 bases, with 12 bases separating them. The DNA of the CDR3 is TGTGCCAGCAGCTTAGTGGCAGGGTCTCCCTACAATGAGCAGTTCTTC. Translated: CASSLVAGSPYNEQFF.